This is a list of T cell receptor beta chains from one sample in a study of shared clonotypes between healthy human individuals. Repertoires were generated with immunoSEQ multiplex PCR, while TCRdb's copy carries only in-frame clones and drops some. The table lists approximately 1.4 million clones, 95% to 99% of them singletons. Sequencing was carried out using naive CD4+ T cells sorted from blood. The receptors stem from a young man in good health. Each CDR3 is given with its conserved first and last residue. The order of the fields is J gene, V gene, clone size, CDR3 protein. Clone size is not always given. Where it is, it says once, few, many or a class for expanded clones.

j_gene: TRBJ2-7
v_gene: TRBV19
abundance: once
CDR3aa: CASSIGFGEQYF

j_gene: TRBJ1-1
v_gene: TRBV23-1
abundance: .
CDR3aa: CASSQCNPSSVLGTEAFF

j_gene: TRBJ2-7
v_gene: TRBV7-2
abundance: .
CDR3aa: CASSSVYEQYF

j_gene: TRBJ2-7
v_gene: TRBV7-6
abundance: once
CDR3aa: CASSLTSGRGNYEQYF

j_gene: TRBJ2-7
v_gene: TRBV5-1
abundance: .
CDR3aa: CASSLRPGTANEQYF

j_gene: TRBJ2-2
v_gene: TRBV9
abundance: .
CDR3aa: CASSLRWGSGELFF

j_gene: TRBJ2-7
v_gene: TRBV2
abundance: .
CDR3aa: CASRTDRGGHEQYF

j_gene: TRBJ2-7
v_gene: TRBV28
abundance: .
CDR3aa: CASSGRSLGSYEQYF

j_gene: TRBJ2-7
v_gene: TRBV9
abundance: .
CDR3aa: CASSDIAGGSEQYF

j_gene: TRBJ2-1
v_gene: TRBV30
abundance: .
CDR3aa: CAWLPGLAGNNEQFF

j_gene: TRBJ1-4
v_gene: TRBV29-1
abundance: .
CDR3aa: CSVEVGQYNEKLFF

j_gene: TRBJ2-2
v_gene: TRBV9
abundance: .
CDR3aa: CASSVVGRNTGELFF

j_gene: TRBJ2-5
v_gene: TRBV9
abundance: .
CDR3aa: CASSVGAHPGQETQYF

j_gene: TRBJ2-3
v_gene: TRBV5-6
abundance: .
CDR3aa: CASSTPHSTDTQYF

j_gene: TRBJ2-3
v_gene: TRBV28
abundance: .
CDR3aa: CASSLLDNTGTDTQYF

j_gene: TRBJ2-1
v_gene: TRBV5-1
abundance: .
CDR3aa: CASSLASGQSSYNEQFF

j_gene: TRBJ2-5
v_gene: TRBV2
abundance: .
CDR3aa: CASSGSSGRVETQYF

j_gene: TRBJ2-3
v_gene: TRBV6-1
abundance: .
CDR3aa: CASRFLGTSTDTQYF

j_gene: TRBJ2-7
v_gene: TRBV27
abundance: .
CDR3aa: CASSFTRTSAFYEQYF

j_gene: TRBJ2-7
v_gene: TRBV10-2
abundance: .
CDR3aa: CASRRAGASYEQYF

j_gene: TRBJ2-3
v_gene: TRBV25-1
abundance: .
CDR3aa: CASGHTGGLTDTQYF

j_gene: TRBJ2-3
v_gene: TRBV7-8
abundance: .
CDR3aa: CASSASSGRETDTQYF

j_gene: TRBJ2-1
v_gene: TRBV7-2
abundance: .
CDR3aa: CASSLISSGIYNEQFF

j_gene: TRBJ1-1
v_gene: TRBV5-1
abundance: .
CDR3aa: CASSSTGGWGTEAFF

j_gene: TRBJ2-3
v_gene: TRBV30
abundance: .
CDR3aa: CAWSTGGRSTDTQYF

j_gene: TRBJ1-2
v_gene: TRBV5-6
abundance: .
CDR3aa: CASSRDRTIYGYTF

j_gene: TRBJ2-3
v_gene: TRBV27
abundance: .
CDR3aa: CASSIVLGQGRLGTQYF

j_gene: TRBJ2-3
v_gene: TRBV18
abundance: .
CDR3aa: CASSRGVPSTDTQYF

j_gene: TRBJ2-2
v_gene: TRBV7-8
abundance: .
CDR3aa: CASSFLANTGELFF

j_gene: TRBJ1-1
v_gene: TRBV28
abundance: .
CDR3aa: CASFGQGITEAFF

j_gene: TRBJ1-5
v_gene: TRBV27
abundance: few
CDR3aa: CASSWDRNQPQHF

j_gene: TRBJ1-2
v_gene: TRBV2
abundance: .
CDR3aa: CASSPSRVDDYGYTF

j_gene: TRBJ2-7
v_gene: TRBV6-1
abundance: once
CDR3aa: CASSEVSYEQYF

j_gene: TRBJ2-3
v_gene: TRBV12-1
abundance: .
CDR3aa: CASSFALVGTDTQYF

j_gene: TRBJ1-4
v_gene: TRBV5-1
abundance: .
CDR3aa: CASSLRAGTTKKATNEKLFF

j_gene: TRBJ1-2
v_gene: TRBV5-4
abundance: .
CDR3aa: CASSLEQNYGYTF

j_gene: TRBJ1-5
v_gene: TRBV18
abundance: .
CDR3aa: CASSTTGGGQPQHF

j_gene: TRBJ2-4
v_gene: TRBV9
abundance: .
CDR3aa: CASSVGPAAGQNIQYF

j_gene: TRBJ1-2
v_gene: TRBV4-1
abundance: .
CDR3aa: CASSQGTNGYTF

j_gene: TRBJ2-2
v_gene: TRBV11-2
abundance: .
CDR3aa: CASSLRWSGFDTGELFF

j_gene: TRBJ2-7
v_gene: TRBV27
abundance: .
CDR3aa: CASSSRLAGGFYEQYF

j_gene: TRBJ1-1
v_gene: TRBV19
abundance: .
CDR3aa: CASTGMNTEAFF

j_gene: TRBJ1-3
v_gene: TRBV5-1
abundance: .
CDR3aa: CASSLQSHSGNTIYF

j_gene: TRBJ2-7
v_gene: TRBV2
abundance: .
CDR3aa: CASNRFRDAADEQYF

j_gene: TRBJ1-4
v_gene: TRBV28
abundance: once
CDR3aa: CASSAMDKSWEKLFF

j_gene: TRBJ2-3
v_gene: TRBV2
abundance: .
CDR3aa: CASSERDRDTDTQYF

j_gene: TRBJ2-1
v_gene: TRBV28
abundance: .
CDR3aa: CASSSLVGLALNEQFF

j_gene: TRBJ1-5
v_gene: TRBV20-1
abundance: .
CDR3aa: CSARGGQPQHF

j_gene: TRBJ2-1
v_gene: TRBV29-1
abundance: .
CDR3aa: CSVAREFEYNEQFF

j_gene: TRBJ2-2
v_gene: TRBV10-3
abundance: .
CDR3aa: CAISETGPNTGELFF

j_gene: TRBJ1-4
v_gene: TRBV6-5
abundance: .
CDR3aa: CASSYSWGADEKLFF